The 25 T cell receptor beta chains in this list originate from one sample, sequenced in a study of blood T cells in healthy people across ages. Next came a second PCR, run for about 6 to 11 cycles, which used a sample-barcoded 5' primer along with a J-beta primer mix. TCRdb used MiXCR to reprocess the 5' RACE reads, holding one entry per CDR3 protein. Of about a million distinct CDR3 sequences listed, around two fifths are singletons. Material: blood. The receptor set was obtained from a man younger than 30 in good health.

The CDR3, as DNA: TGCGCCAGCAGCTTGGAACACACGGGGATGGGCACTGAAGCTTTCTTT. Translating it yields CASSLEHTGMGTEAFF. The chain carries TRBV5-1 and TRBJ1-1; D remains unclear. Trimming shortened V by 0 bases and J by 4 bases, and 16 bases separated the two germline ends. The CDR3 runs 16 residues. Germline V gene lookup returns CDR1 SGHRS and CDR2 YFSETQ.

This clonotype was counted only a few times. The V gene is TRBV10-3, the J gene TRBJ1-4, with 8 bases aligning to TRBD1. From germline, CDR1 is ENHRY and CDR2 SYGVKD. This CDR3 spans 14 amino acids. The V gene end was trimmed by 8 bases and the J gene end by 3 bases; junction bases not matched to a gene: 5. CDR3 protein: CAIRGQASNEKLFF. CDR3 bases: TGTGCCATCCGGGGACAGGCGTCTAATGAAAAACTGTTTTTT.

The chain joins TRBV2 to TRBJ1-2; D unclear. The CDR3 is 14 residues long. Germline-derived CDR1 and CDR2 are SNHLY and FYNNEI. Trimming removed 9 bases at V and 1 base at J, with 15 bases between. CDR3 nucleotides: TGTGCCAGTTCCGGGCAGGCCAATAACTATGGCTACACCTTC. Its translation is CASSGQANNYGYTF.

The chain has TRBV12-3 or TRBV12-4 and TRBJ2-2, with 7 positions matching TRBD1. V gave up 6 bases and J gave up 7 bases; unmatched junction bases: 17. CDR3 length: 17 amino acids. CDR3 sequence (DNA): TGTGCCAGCAGCCCCTTTGAGGGGGCCCGTGGATTCGGGGAGCTGTTTTTT. Translating gives CASSPFEGARGFGELFF.

In regard to this clonotype: The junction shows a germline mismatch at one end, possibly a read error. The chain recombines TRBV29-1 with TRBJ1-2; D perhaps matches TRBD1 (5 bases). Germline-derived CDR1 and CDR2 are SQVTM and ANQGSEA. The CDR3 consists of 16 residues. The CDR3, as DNA: TGCGGCGTTAAAAGTGGGGCAGGGAGAATCAAGGATGGCTACACCTTC. Its protein is CGVKSGAGRIKDGYTF.

The sample holds one count of this clonotype. Since a much larger clone is just one base distant, this may be a read error. This rearrangement joins TRBV20-1 to TRBJ2-1; D unclear. The CDR3 consists of 13 residues. Germline V gene sequence: CDR1 DFQATT, CDR2 SNEGSKA (reference sequence). The CDR3 sequence: CSARDPQYNGQFF. CDR3 DNA: TGCAGTGCTAGAGATCCCCAATACAATGGGCAGTTCTTC.

This clonotype was found many times. The chain links TRBV20-1 to TRBJ1-5; 10 bases line up with TRBD1. Unmatched junction bases numbered 3, after V lost 6 bases and J lost 4 bases. Germline V gene data show CDR1 as DFQATT and CDR2 as SNEGSKA (reference sequence). CDR3 length equals 13 residues. This CDR3 is CSARTGGNQPQHF. CDR3 DNA: TGCAGTGCCCGGACAGGGGGAAATCAGCCCCAGCATTTT.

The chain has TRBV4-1 and TRBJ1-2; D not certain. Germline-derived CDR1 and CDR2 are MGHRA and YSYEKL. Deletions cut 0 bases from V and 3 bases from J, with 20 bases between. The CDR3 sequence is 18 residues long. This CDR3 reads CASSQDSGSATPHYGYTF. CDR3 coding DNA: TGCGCCAGCAGCCAAGATTCCGGCAGTGCGACACCTCACTATGGCTACACCTTC.

A few counts support this clonotype. The chain carries TRBV27 and TRBJ1-1, with 9 bases aligning to TRBD1. The trim removed 5 bases at V and 3 bases at J, leaving 7 bases unmatched. This CDR3 has 15 amino acids. Germline values: CDR1 MNHEY, CDR2 SMNVEV (reference sequence). The CDR3 DNA reads TGTGCCAGCAGTGACGGGACAGGGCCGGACACTGAAGCTTTCTTT. It specifies CASSDGTGPDTEAFF.

The chain joins TRBV7-9 to TRBJ2-3; D is perhaps TRBD1 (6 bases). The CDR3 is made up of 14 amino acids. Germline V gene lookup returns CDR1 SEHNR and CDR2 FQNEAQ (reference sequence). The ends were cut back, 4 bases at V and 6 bases at J, with 14 bases in the middle. This CDR3 reads CASSSTLQGDTQYF. The CDR3 DNA sequence: TGTGCCAGCAGCTCGACCCTACAGGGTGATACGCAGTATTTT.

This clonotype was seen only a few times. The rearrangement joins TRBV9 to TRBJ1-1; no clear D. The length of the CDR3 is 14 residues. Trimming shortened V by 0 bases and J by 2 bases, and 8 bases separated the two germline ends. The germline V gene encodes CDR1 SGDLS and CDR2 YYNGEE. The CDR3 coding sequence is TGTGCCAGCAGCGTAGTCGGCCCAAACACTGAAGCTTTCTTT. Protein sequence: CASSVVGPNTEAFF.

This clonotype appeared a few times. This rearrangement joins TRBV20-1 to TRBJ1-1; D remains ambiguous. V was pared by 2 bases and J by 2 bases, with 6 bases between. The CDR3 consists of 12 residues. CDR1 and CDR2 (germline): DFQATT, SNEGSKA (reference sequence). The CDR3 here is CSARNGNTEAFF. In DNA, the CDR3 is TGCAGTGCTAGAAACGGCAACACTGAAGCTTTCTTT.

This chain connects TRBV6-5 to TRBJ1-1; D is uncertain. CDR3 length equals 13 residues. CDR1 is MNHEY, CDR2 SVGAGI, per germline. Trimming pared 7 bases from V and 1 base from J, leaving 10 bases between. In DNA form, the CDR3 reads TGTGCCAGCAATGGCCGGGGGAACACTGAAGCTTTCTTT. Amino acid sequence: CASNGRGNTEAFF.

The chain joins TRBV6-6 to TRBJ1-1; 12 bases map to TRBD1. Germline trimming cut 5 bases from V and 11 bases from J; bases unmatched to any gene: 6. Germline CDR1 reads MNHNY; CDR2 reads SVGAGI (reference sequence). The CDR3 runs 13 residues. The CDR3 DNA reads as TGTGCCAGCAGTCCGGGACAGGGGGCTTCGGCTTTCTTT. Translated, it gives CASSPGQGASAFF.

In this sample, this clonotype turned up a few times. The V call is TRBV6-6, the J call TRBJ2-1; possible D gene TRBD2, 5 bases. This CDR3 is built from 16 residues. Germline V gene lookup returns CDR1 MNHNY and CDR2 SVGAGI (reference sequence). With 5 bases removed from V and 0 bases from J, the gap between germline ends came to 14 bases. The DNA of the CDR3 is TGTGCCAGCAGTGCCCGAGGAGGTTACTCCTACAATGAGCAGTTCTTC. As protein: CASSARGGYSYNEQFF.

This chain connects TRBV20-1 to TRBJ2-3; D gene ambiguous. There are 13 residues in the CDR3. Germline V gene lookup returns CDR1 DFQATT and CDR2 SNEGSKA (reference sequence). Trimming removed 6 bases at V and 0 bases at J, with 10 bases between. The CDR3 here is CSAAEPSTDTQYF. The CDR3 region has the DNA TGCAGTGCCGCAGAACCTAGCACAGATACGCAGTATTTT.

A few counts support this clonotype. V is TRBV9 and J is TRBJ2-1; TRBD2 aligns across 11 bases. The V and J ends lost 0 bases and 8 bases, in that order; junction bases with no gene match: 4. Germline lookup yields CDR1 SGDLS and CDR2 YYNGEE. The CDR3 runs to 15 residues. The CDR3 nucleotides are TGTGCCAGCAGCGTAGGTAGCGGGGGGGCCCATGAGCAGTTCTTC. As protein: CASSVGSGGAHEQFF.

V usage is TRBV20-1 and J usage is TRBJ2-5, with 8 nucleotides matching TRBD1. Unmatched junction bases numbered 6, after V lost 6 bases and J lost 3 bases. The CDR3 loop spans 13 amino acids. Germline CDR1 DFQATT, CDR2 SNEGSKA (reference sequence). The CDR3 DNA follows: TGCAGTGCCTCTCGGACAGGGAAAGAGACCCAGTACTTC. This translates into CSASRTGKETQYF.

The gene calls are TRBV29-1 and TRBJ2-7; D assignment may be TRBD1 or TRBD2 (5 bases each). With the DNA end fitting TRBJ2-5 better, the J assignment may be wrong. CDR3 size: 15 residues. Germline V gene sequence: CDR1 SQVTM, CDR2 ANQGSEA. DNA for the CDR3: TGCAGCGTTTGGGGGATAGAGCGTATAGCGGAGACCCAGTACTTC. As protein: CSVWGIERIAETQYF.

The genes are TRBV7-2 and TRBJ1-4; possible D gene TRBD1, 5 bases. V lost 1 base and J 7 bases, leaving 16 bases between the germline ends. The CDR3 is 16 residues long. Germline V gene lookup returns CDR1 SGHTA and CDR2 FQGNSA. The CDR3 DNA is TGTGCCAGCAGCTTAGGGATCGGGGGTGGAGGTGAAAAACTGTTTTTT. It translates to CASSLGIGGGGEKLFF. The full variable domain, completed using reference TRBV7-2 and TRBJ1-4, is GAGVSQSPSNKVTEKGKDVELRCDPISGHTALYWYRQSLGQGLEFLIYFQGNSAPDKSGLPSDRFSAERTGGSVSTLTIQRTQQEDSAVYLCASSLGIGGGGEKLFFGSGTQLSVL.

The rearrangement joins TRBV7-2 to TRBJ1-5, with TRBD1 matching 7 bases. The germline V gene has CDR1 SGHTA and CDR2 FQGNSA. Losses at the gene ends were 8 bases for V and 2 bases for J; bases not matched to a gene: 6. The CDR3 totals 14 residues. The CDR3 is CASASGQGNQPQHF. In DNA form, the CDR3 reads TGTGCCAGCGCGTCCGGACAGGGCAATCAGCCCCAGCATTTT.

The sample holds a few counts of this clonotype. The gene calls are TRBV9 and TRBJ2-2; D is ambiguous. The ends were cut back, 4 bases at V and 4 bases at J, with 11 bases in the middle. The CDR3 extends over 14 amino acids. Germline-derived CDR1 and CDR2 are SGDLS and YYNGEE. CDR3 loop: CASSRRTGTGELFF. The DNA of the CDR3 is TGTGCCAGCAGCCGGCGTACCGGCACCGGGGAGCTGTTTTTT.

The V call is TRBV4-2, the J call TRBJ1-4; maybe TRBD1 (5 bases). In germline, CDR1 is LGHNA, CDR2 YNFKEQ. This CDR3 is 17 amino acids long. Trimming took 4 bases from V and 2 from J, leaving 17 bases between them. Here the CDR3 DNA reads TGTGCCAGCAGCCTTGCACGGGGCAAGTCGACTAATGAAAAACTGTTTTTT. Its protein is CASSLARGKSTNEKLFF.

The gene calls are TRBV2 and TRBJ1-2; TRBD1 matches at 12 bases. This CDR3 contains 15 residues. The V and J ends lost 4 bases and 3 bases, in that order; junction bases with no gene match: 3. Germline V gene data show CDR1 as SNHLY and CDR2 as FYNNEI. The CDR3 loop reads CASSGGQGADYGYTF. The DNA of the CDR3 is TGTGCCAGCAGTGGGGGACAGGGGGCAGACTATGGCTACACCTTC.

The chain employs TRBV29-1 and TRBJ1-2; D may be TRBD1 (5 bases). V dropped 8 bases and J dropped 8 bases, with 15 bases sitting between them. Germline lookup yields CDR1 SQVTM and CDR2 ANQGSEA. The CDR3 has 11 amino acids. The CDR3 bases are TGCAGCCTGATGCAGGGAAGCGGCTACACCTTC. Its translation: CSLMQGSGYTF. Combining the CDR3 with reference TRBV29-1 and TRBJ1-2 gives the whole variable domain SAVISQKPSRDICQRGTSLTIQCQVDSQVTMMFWYRQQPGQSLTLIATANQGSEATYESGFVIDKFPISRPNLTFSTLTVSNMSPEDSSIYLCSLMQGSGYTFGSGTRLTVV.